Below are 30 T cell receptor beta chains sequenced from a single sample in a study of CD8 T cells in ankylosing spondylitis. Using its own MiXCR run on the 5' RACE reads, TCRdb lists one record per CDR3 protein. Of roughly 240,000 distinct CDR3 sequences listed, about 30% are singletons. The sample comprised blood, either unsorted or a sorted T cell fraction (not recorded which). Receptors were obtained from a male donor with ankylosing spondylitis or in good health (not recorded which).

This clonotype came up a few times. The V call is TRBV20-1, the J call TRBJ1-5; D possibly corresponds to TRBD1 (6 bases). The germline gives CDR1 DFQATT, CDR2 SNEGSKA (reference sequence). CDR3 length equals 15 residues. V was trimmed by 3 bases and J by 2 bases, leaving 14 bases between them. In DNA form, the CDR3 reads TGCAGTGCTAGGGTACACAGGGACGGCAATCAGCCCCAGCATTTT. This sequence encodes CSARVHRDGNQPQHF.

This clonotype was picked up a small number of times. This chain uses TRBV29-1 with TRBJ2-7; TRBD1 aligns across 8 bases. V gave up 4 bases and J gave up 6 bases; unmatched junction bases: 5. The CDR3 runs to 12 residues. Germline loops: CDR1 SQVTM, CDR2 ANQGSEA. CDR3 residues: CSVGGQGGEQYF. Here the CDR3 DNA reads TGCAGCGTTGGAGGACAGGGAGGCGAGCAGTACTTC.

This clonotype was observed a few times. V gene TRBV10-3 combines with J gene TRBJ2-7; TRBD1 aligns across 7 bases. The CDR3 loop spans 14 amino acids. The V gene's germline CDR1 is ENHRY and CDR2 SYGVKD. Losses at the gene ends were 8 bases for V and 0 bases for J; bases not matched to a gene: 7. CDR3 residues: CAIGVGDSSYEQYF. In nucleotides, the CDR3 is TGTGCCATCGGGGTTGGGGACAGCTCCTACGAGCAGTACTTC.

The table lists this clonotype with many counts. The chain joins TRBV6-5 to TRBJ2-1; D is possibly TRBD1 (5 bases). Trimming took off 2 bases at V and 5 bases at J, with 10 bases between the two ends. The CDR3 is 14 residues long. Germline lookup yields CDR1 MNHEY and CDR2 SVGAGI. In DNA form, the CDR3 reads TGTGCCAGCAGTTACGAGACAGCGAACAATGAGCAGTTCTTC. This encodes CASSYETANNEQFF.

V is TRBV12-3 or TRBV12-4 and J is TRBJ2-4, with 9 bases lining up with TRBD1. V gave up 3 bases and J gave up 3 bases; unmatched junction bases: 21. The CDR3 is 21 amino acids. The chain's CDR3 is CASSLFSLTGTGFKGKNIQYF. The CDR3 DNA follows: TGTGCCAGCAGTTTGTTTTCCCTCACCGGGACAGGGTTCAAGGGCAAAAACATTCAGTACTTC.

A few counts support this clonotype. The V call is TRBV7-9, the J call TRBJ2-7; D is unresolved. Germline V gene data show CDR1 as SEHNR and CDR2 as FQNEAQ (reference sequence). V gave up 5 bases and J gave up 2 bases, with 13 bases separating them. CDR3 length equals 14 residues. CDR3 DNA sequence: TGTGCCAGCAGCCACTGGACGGATGCCTACGAGCAGTACTTC. It encodes CASSHWTDAYEQYF.

This clonotype was observed a few times. The chain joins TRBV9 to TRBJ2-1, with TRBD2 matching 16 bases. This CDR3 is 19 amino acids long. Germline trimming cut 0 bases from V and 0 bases from J; bases unmatched to any gene: 3. Germline V gene lookup returns CDR1 SGDLS and CDR2 YYNGEE. The CDR3 loop reads CASSVAGTSGGASYNEQFF. The CDR3, as DNA: TGTGCCAGCAGCGTAGCTGGGACTAGCGGGGGGGCCTCCTACAATGAGCAGTTCTTC.

The sample holds one count of this clonotype. J is TRBJ2-1 and V is TRBV4-1, with D perhaps TRBD1 or TRBD2 (7 bases each). The germline V gene encodes CDR1 MGHRA and CDR2 YSYEKL. The CDR3 consists of 16 residues. V lost 0 bases and J 4 bases, leaving 13 bases between the germline ends. CDR3 nucleotides: TGCGCCAGCAGCCAAGAGGGGACAGCGGGGTACAATGAGCAGTTCTTC. It specifies CASSQEGTAGYNEQFF.

The chain couples TRBV7-6 to TRBJ2-5; TRBD2 agrees at 11 bases. CDR3 length: 17 amino acids. After removal of 3 bases from V and 0 bases from J, the junction contained 6 bases not matched to a gene. CDR1 SGHVS and CDR2 FNYEAQ come from the germline V gene. CDR3 sequence reads: CASSFETSGNYQETQYF. CDR3 nucleotides: TGTGCCAGCAGCTTCGAGACTAGCGGGAATTACCAAGAGACCCAGTACTTC.

In its sample, this clonotype was seen a few times. CDR3 amino acids: CASSSTYEQFF. The CDR3 DNA follows: TGTGCCAGCAGCTCGACGTATGAGCAGTTCTTC. The chain couples TRBV13 to TRBJ2-1, with unresolved D. V was pared by 4 bases and J by 8 bases, with 6 bases between. CDR1 PRHDT and CDR2 FYEKMQ come from the germline V gene (reference sequence). This CDR3 has 11 amino acids.

V usage is TRBV7-2 and J usage is TRBJ2-3, with TRBD1 as a possible D gene (6 bases). Germline CDR1 and CDR2: SGHTA and FQGNSA. This CDR3 spans 14 amino acids. Between the trimmed V and J ends, which lost 6 bases and 1 base, there was a span of 11 bases. CDR3 sequence reads: CASSPDSRTDTQYF. CDR3 sequence (DNA): TGTGCCAGCAGTCCGGACAGCCGCACAGATACGCAGTATTTT.

The gene calls are TRBV12-3 or TRBV12-4 and TRBJ2-6; D is unresolved. This CDR3 has 17 amino acids. Trimming removed 3 bases at V and 2 bases at J, with 14 bases between. DNA for the CDR3: TGTGCCAGCAGTTTGGTGCGATCAAAACCTGGGGCCAACGTCCTGACTTTC. Translation gives CASSLVRSKPGANVLTF.

In its sample, this clonotype was seen once. The chain uses TRBV20-1 and TRBJ1-5; the D is unclear. Trimming shortened V by 3 bases and J by 1 base, and 19 bases separated the two germline ends. CDR1 and CDR2 (germline): DFQATT, SNEGSKA (reference sequence). CDR3 length equals 17 residues. CDR3 residues: CSASKLGIGGSNQPQHF. The CDR3 nucleotides are TGCAGTGCTAGTAAGCTGGGGATAGGTGGGAGCAATCAGCCCCAGCATTTT.

This clonotype was counted ten times or more. The V call is TRBV5-5, the J call TRBJ2-1; D is ambiguous. Germline V CDR1 and CDR2: SGHKS, YYEKEE (reference sequence). The V end lost 3 bases, the J end lost 2 bases, and 9 bases lay between the germline ends. The CDR3 spans 14 residues. CDR3 loop: CASSSSVAYNEQFF. DNA of the CDR3: TGTGCCAGCAGCTCCTCTGTCGCCTACAATGAGCAGTTCTTC. The whole variable domain, remainder taken from reference TRBV5-5 and TRBJ2-1, is DAGVTQSPTHLIKTRGQQVTLRCSPISGHKSVSWYQQVLGQGPQFIFQYYEKEERGRGNFPDRFSARQFPNYSSELNVNALLLGDSALYLCASSSSVAYNEQFFGPGTRLTVL.

The V gene is TRBV29-1, the J gene TRBJ2-7; the D is unclear. Germline V gives CDR1 SQVTM, CDR2 ANQGSEA. CDR3 size: 14 residues. V was cut by 6 bases and J by 2 bases, with 17 bases left in between. CDR3 sequence: CSVAQSYGPYEQYF. The DNA for the CDR3 is TGCAGCGTAGCACAGAGCTACGGTCCCTACGAGCAGTACTTC.

This clonotype appeared a few times. V gene TRBV6-5 combines with J gene TRBJ2-1; weak D call: TRBD2 (6 bases). V was trimmed by 2 bases and J by 6 bases, leaving 17 bases between them. This CDR3 has 16 residues. The V gene's germline CDR1 is MNHEY and CDR2 SVGAGI. The CDR3 DNA sequence: TGTGCCAGCAGTTACACCGCGACGCGGGGTGCCAATGAGCAGTTCTTC. Protein product: CASSYTATRGANEQFF.

This chain connects TRBV24-1 to TRBJ2-3, with 15 bases that match TRBD2. CDR1 and CDR2 from the germline V gene are KGHDR and SFDVKD. CDR3 length equals 17 residues. V was pared by 9 bases and J by 0 bases, with 6 bases of the junction left unmatched. The CDR3 loop reads CATAGTSGGTSTDTQYF. The CDR3 DNA sequence: TGTGCCACCGCCGGGACTAGCGGGGGGACCAGCACAGATACGCAGTATTTT.

This clonotype was counted many times. The gene calls are TRBV20-1 and TRBJ2-7; D unclear. Trimming stripped 3 bases from V and 6 bases from J, with 15 bases between. Germline V gene data show CDR1 as DFQATT and CDR2 as SNEGSKA (reference sequence). There are 13 residues in the CDR3. The CDR3, as DNA: TGCAGTGCTAGGTTTCCCAGTCTTGTCGAGCAGTACTTC. It is translated as CSARFPSLVEQYF.

This chain joins TRBV28 and TRBJ2-1, with 8 bases aligning to TRBD2. The CDR3 contains 14 residues. In germline, CDR1 is MDHEN, CDR2 SYDVKM. V shed 3 bases, J shed 10 bases, and the junction held 8 bases outside the gene matches. CDR3: CASSFPGGAKEQFF. The CDR3 DNA reads TGTGCCAGCAGTTTTCCCGGGGGGGCAAAGGAGCAGTTCTTC.

The chain links TRBV6-5 to TRBJ2-7; D is ambiguous. This CDR3 spans 12 amino acids. Germline-derived CDR1 and CDR2 are MNHEY and SVGAGI. Trimming took 6 bases from V and 2 from J, leaving 8 bases between them. Here the CDR3 DNA reads TGTGCCAGCAGAGGAAGGGCCTACGAGCAGTACTTC. Protein sequence: CASRGRAYEQYF.

This clonotype was seen a handful of times. The chain combines TRBV27 with TRBJ2-2; 9 positions match TRBD1. CDR1 is MNHEY and CDR2 is SMNVEV in the germline V gene (reference sequence). V was clipped by 0 bases and J by 7 bases; unmatched bases: 6. CDR3 length: 16 amino acids. CDR3: CASSLSGQGVSGELFF. The CDR3 nucleotides read TGTGCCAGCAGTTTATCGGGACAGGGAGTGAGCGGGGAGCTGTTTTTT.

The chain employs TRBV5-6 and TRBJ2-3; 8 nucleotides match TRBD2. CDR1 and CDR2 (germline): SGHDT, YYEEEE. The ends lost 1 base at V and 2 bases at J; junction bases unmatched: 3. This CDR3 comprises 15 residues. The CDR3 region is CASSLRRGDTDTQYF. The DNA of the CDR3 is TGTGCCAGCAGCTTGAGGCGGGGGGACACAGATACGCAGTATTTT.

This clonotype has a handful of counts. V is TRBV6-5 and J is TRBJ2-1; maybe TRBD2 (5 bases). The V gene's germline CDR1 is MNHEY and CDR2 SVGAGI. V lost 4 bases to trimming and J lost 5 bases, with 12 bases between them. CDR3 length equals 14 residues. CDR3 in amino acids: CASSSLNGDNEQFF. DNA of the CDR3: TGTGCCAGCAGTTCCCTAAACGGGGACAATGAGCAGTTCTTC.

This clonotype was picked up a small number of times. The chain links TRBV6-1 to TRBJ2-2; maybe TRBD2 (6 bases). There are 15 residues in the CDR3. Germline V lookup: CDR1 MNHNS, CDR2 SASEGT. The ends were cut back, 6 bases at V and 1 base at J, with 12 bases in the middle. CDR3 region: CASRRDSQNTGELFF. CDR3 bases: TGTGCCAGCAGGAGGGACTCGCAGAACACCGGGGAGCTGTTTTTT.

This clonotype appeared a few times. The CDR3 DNA reads TGTGCCAGCAGTCGACAGGGCCAGGCCTACGAGCAGTACTTC. This gives the protein CASSRQGQAYEQYF. This chain links TRBV6-1 with TRBJ2-7; 7 bases agree with TRBD1. The CDR3 extends over 14 amino acids. Germline V gene data show CDR1 as MNHNS and CDR2 as SASEGT. The trim removed 5 bases at V and 2 bases at J, leaving 6 bases unmatched.

This rearrangement joins TRBV25-1 to TRBJ2-7; no clear D. The CDR3 has 13 residues. Trimming took off 5 bases at V and 6 bases at J, with 14 bases between the two ends. The V gene's germline CDR1 is MGHDK and CDR2 SYGVNS. Here the CDR3 DNA reads TGTGCCAGCAGTCCTTCCATCCAGAGCGAGCAGTACTTC. It translates to CASSPSIQSEQYF.

This sequence joins TRBV12-3 or TRBV12-4 and TRBJ2-7, with no clear D. V was clipped by 1 base and J by 2 bases, with 6 bases between them. The CDR3 extends over 13 amino acids. The CDR3 nucleotides read TGTGCCAGCAGTTTAGAACGGACCTACGAGCAGTACTTC. Translating it yields CASSLERTYEQYF.

The chain couples TRBV5-1 to TRBJ2-5; TRBD1 aligns across 7 bases. The CDR3 runs 14 residues. V lost 0 bases to trimming and J lost 5 bases; unmatched junction nucleotides: 4. CDR1 SGHRS and CDR2 YFSETQ come from the germline V gene. In DNA, the CDR3 is TGCGCCAGCAGCTTGGAGTCCAGGGGGGAGACCCAGTACTTC. Its translation: CASSLESRGETQYF. Looking up the rest from reference TRBV5-1 and TRBJ2-5 gives the full variable domain: KAGVTQTPRYLIKTRGQQVTLSCSPISGHRSVSWYQQTPGQGLQFLFEYFSETQRNKGNFPGRFSGRQFSNSRSEMNVSTLELGDSALYLCASSLESRGETQYFGPGTRLLVL.

The table lists this clonotype with a few counts. The chain links TRBV10-1 to TRBJ2-7; D could derive from TRBD1 or TRBD2 (5 bases each). Germline values: CDR1 WNHNN, CDR2 SYGVQD (reference sequence). CDR3 size: 14 residues. V was pared by 2 bases and J by 2 bases, with 10 bases between. The CDR3 spells CASSEGTVPYEQYF. In nucleotides, the CDR3 is TGCGCCAGCAGTGAGGGGACCGTTCCCTACGAGCAGTACTTC.

This rearrangement joins TRBV5-1 to TRBJ2-2, with unresolved D. Deletions cut 3 bases from V and 2 bases from J, with 14 bases between. Germline values: CDR1 SGHRS, CDR2 YFSETQ. CDR3 length: 16 amino acids. The CDR3 here is CASSSDTTFNTGELFF. The CDR3 coding sequence is TGCGCCAGCAGCTCCGACACAACTTTTAACACCGGGGAGCTGTTTTTT.